The 4 T cell receptor beta chains given below trace back to one sample, sequenced in a study of shared clonotypes between healthy human individuals. Naive CD8 cells were CD45RO-negative, positively selected for CCR7, excluding terminally differentiated effector memory CD45RA+ cells. Assay: immunoSEQ multiplex PCR; the TCRdb copy retains only in-frame clones and omits some. The repertoire consists of roughly 1,800,000 clones, with approximately 94% occurring once and the leading ten covering less than 1.5%. Sequenced: naive CD8+ T cells sorted from blood. Receptors originate from a man between 18 and 29 years old in good health.

The chain recombines TRBV7-2 with TRBJ2-2; D may be TRBD2 (6 bases). The CDR3 totals 16 residues. V gave up 4 bases and J gave up 7 bases, with 19 bases separating them. CDR1 SGHTA and CDR2 FQGNSA come from the germline V gene. CDR3 in DNA: TGTGCCAGCAGCTCGGATATGCGGGAAGGTGGCGGGGAGCTGTTTTTT. Its protein is CASSSDMREGGGELFF.

The chain joins TRBV27 to TRBJ1-1, with D uncertain. The CDR3 runs to 14 residues. From germline, CDR1 is MNHEY and CDR2 SMNVEV (reference sequence). The V end was cut by 2 bases, the J end by 2 bases, with 9 bases between. Here the CDR3 DNA reads TGTGCCAGCAGTTTAATTGGAGCCAACACTGAAGCTTTCTTT. It is translated as CASSLIGANTEAFF.

The chain employs TRBV7-9 and TRBJ1-2, with D perhaps matching TRBD1 (6 bases). In germline, CDR1 is SEHNR, CDR2 FQNEAQ (reference sequence). The CDR3 runs to 13 residues. The V end was cut by 2 bases, the J end by 7 bases, with 11 bases between. Here the CDR3 reads CASSLFKQGGYTF. In nucleotides, the CDR3 is TGTGCCAGCAGCTTATTTAAACAGGGTGGCTACACCTTC. Combining the CDR3 with reference TRBV7-9 and TRBJ1-2 gives the whole variable domain DTGVSQNPRHKITKRGQNVTFRCDPISEHNRLYWYRQTLGQGPEFLTYFQNEAQLEKSRLLSDRFSAERPKGSFSTLEIQRTEQGDSAMYLCASSLFKQGGYTFGSGTRLTVV.

The chain carries TRBV2 and TRBJ2-1, with 14 bases aligning to TRBD2. V dropped 6 bases and J dropped 1; count of bases not matched to a gene: 5. The germline gives CDR1 SNHLY, CDR2 FYNNEI. The CDR3 sequence is 17 residues long. CDR3 region: CASRGLAGESSYNEQFF. For the CDR3, the DNA is TGTGCCAGCAGGGGACTAGCGGGAGAGAGTTCCTACAATGAGCAGTTCTTC.